A single sample is the source of the 22 T cell receptor beta chains below, sequenced in a study of blood T cell repertoires in COVID-19. Method: immunoSEQ multiplex PCR; TCRdb's copy keeps in-frame clones and lacks some. Of about 440,000 clones in the sample, about 89% were seen once. The material sequenced was peripheral blood. The source of these receptors is a woman between 25 and 40 years old with acute or convalescent COVID-19.

The J gene is TRBJ1-1, the V gene TRBV19, with TRBD1 matching 9 bases. Germline CDR1 LNHDA, CDR2 SQIVND (reference sequence). This CDR3 is built from 17 residues. Trimming cost V 7 bases and J 3 bases; bases outside gene matches: 15. CDR3 residues: CASMGYRGQGKDTEAFF. The CDR3 region has the DNA TGTGCCAGTATGGGATACAGGGGGCAGGGGAAGGACACTGAAGCTTTCTTT.

The chain is built from TRBV4-1 and TRBJ2-7, with a possible D match to TRBD1 (6 bases). Looked up from germline, CDR1 is MGHRA and CDR2 is YSYEKL. Trimming cost V 5 bases and J 2 bases, with 16 bases left between them. This CDR3 spans 15 amino acids. CDR3 protein: CASSIQMGDTYEQYF. CDR3 DNA sequence: TGCGCCAGCAGCATACAGATGGGGGACACCTACGAGCAGTACTTC.

V gene TRBV2 combines with J gene TRBJ1-2; 7 bases are a match to TRBD1. J was trimmed by 4 bases and V by 6 bases; bases with no gene match: 11. The CDR3 contains 15 residues. Germline CDR1 is SNHLY and CDR2 is FYNNEI. The CDR3 protein is CASSDQLRDSYGYTF. The CDR3, as DNA: TGTGCCAGCAGCGACCAATTACGGGACAGCTATGGCTACACCTTC.

The rearrangement joins TRBV30 to TRBJ1-4; maybe TRBD1 (6 bases). Trimming removed 2 bases from V and 0 bases from J, with 10 bases in between. Looked up from germline, CDR1 is GTSNPN and CDR2 is SVGIG (reference sequence). The CDR3 loop spans 15 amino acids. The CDR3: CAWSLGGPTNEKLFF. The CDR3 DNA sequence: TGTGCCTGGAGTTTAGGGGGTCCAACTAATGAAAAACTGTTTTTT.

This clone was seen only once. This chain links TRBV9 with TRBJ2-7; 7 bases map to TRBD1. J lost 3 bases, V lost 4 bases, and 4 bases had no gene match. Germline V gene data show CDR1 as SGDLS and CDR2 as YYNGEE. The CDR3 covers 13 residues. In nucleotides, the CDR3 is TGTGCCAGCAGCCAGACAGGGAACTACGAGCAGTACTTC. Protein product: CASSQTGNYEQYF.

Of note for this clone: Other DNA sequences within the sample encode an identical CDR3. V is TRBV9 and J is TRBJ2-7, with 11 positions matching TRBD1. Trimming removed 1 base from V and 5 bases from J; junction bases left unmatched: 2. The CDR3 is 14 residues long. Germline V CDR1 and CDR2: SGDLS, YYNGEE. CDR3 residues: CASSVWDRGDEQYF. The CDR3 DNA reads TGTGCCAGCAGCGTATGGGACAGGGGGGACGAGCAGTACTTC.

This clone appeared once. The V and J genes are TRBV7-2 and TRBJ1-6; TRBD1 matches 10 bases. The CDR3 has 19 residues. The germline V gene encodes CDR1 SGHTA and CDR2 FQGNSA. J gave up 3 bases and V 1 base, and 9 bases lay outside the gene matches. Written as DNA, the CDR3 is TGTGCCAGCAGCTTAGAGTCGACAGGGGGCGCGGACTATAATTCACCCCTCCACTTT. It specifies CASSLESTGGADYNSPLHF.

The chain couples TRBV5-6 to TRBJ1-3, with D possibly matching TRBD1 (5 bases). V lost 0 bases to trimming and J lost 0 bases, with 19 bases between them. Germline V CDR1 and CDR2: SGHDT, YYEEEE. This CDR3 comprises 19 residues. CDR3 protein: CASSLGPAYGGSSGNTIYF. The CDR3 DNA sequence: TGTGCCAGCAGCTTGGGGCCCGCCTACGGGGGGAGCTCTGGAAACACCATATATTTT.

This chain links TRBV2 with TRBJ2-3, with 8 bases aligning to TRBD1. Per germline, CDR1 SNHLY and CDR2 FYNNEI. This CDR3 is 21 amino acids long. V dropped 0 bases and J dropped 2; count of bases not matched to a gene: 19. The CDR3 sequence is CASSEALSLLLGQGATDTQYF. Here the CDR3 DNA reads TGTGCCAGCAGTGAAGCGCTCAGTCTTCTTCTTGGACAGGGCGCCACAGATACGCAGTATTTT.

This clone has just one count. This chain connects TRBV4-1 to TRBJ1-1, with D unclear. V lost 2 bases, J lost 2 bases, and 6 bases lay in between. The CDR3 sequence is 13 residues long. The V gene's germline CDR1 is MGHRA and CDR2 YSYEKL. The CDR3 region has the DNA TGCGCCAGCAGCCAACCACAAAACACTGAAGCTTTCTTT. Residues: CASSQPQNTEAFF.

The gene calls are TRBV6-1 and TRBJ1-2; 10 nucleotides line up with TRBD1. Germline assignment: CDR1 MNHNS and CDR2 SASEGT. V gave up 2 bases and J gave up 5 bases; unmatched junction bases: 14. This CDR3 comprises 18 residues. Here the CDR3 DNA reads TGTGCCAGCAGTGAATACGCCGGGACAGGGGTGGGGGCATATGGCTACACCTTC. Translated, it gives CASSEYAGTGVGAYGYTF.

CDR3 sequence: CASSKEFPGQVLKSSYNSPLHF. The CDR3 DNA sequence: TGTGCCAGCAGCAAAGAATTCCCGGGACAGGTCCTAAAGAGCTCCTATAATTCACCCCTCCACTTT. This chain links TRBV21-1 with TRBJ1-6; the tabulated D call, TRBD1, remains unverified against the DNA. TRBV21-1 is recorded as a pseudogene. This CDR3 comprises 22 residues.

The J gene is TRBJ2-7, the V gene TRBV5-4, with 8 nucleotides matching TRBD1. The V and J ends lost 2 bases and 7 bases, in that order; junction bases with no gene match: 5. Germline CDR1 SGHNT, CDR2 YYREEE (reference sequence). This CDR3 is 13 amino acids long. Here the CDR3 reads CASSFQGAREQYF. The CDR3 DNA reads as TGTGCCAGCAGCTTTCAGGGGGCGCGAGAGCAGTACTTC.

V is TRBV7-3 and J is TRBJ2-1; weak D call: TRBD2 (5 bases). The CDR3 contains 14 residues. Between the trimmed V and J ends, which lost 5 bases and 10 bases, there was a span of 18 bases. The germline gives CDR1 SGHTA, CDR2 FQGTGA. This chain's CDR3 is CASSTYADSGEQFF. CDR3 sequence (DNA): TGTGCCAGCAGCACCTACGCCGACTCGGGAGAGCAGTTCTTC.

In DNA, the CDR3 is TGTGCCAGCAGTTTAGTTTTCGGGGGGACGCAGGAAAAACTGTTTTTT. Translation gives CASSLVFGGTQEKLFF. The chain joins TRBV6-5 to TRBJ1-4, with D perhaps TRBD1 (5 bases). The CDR3 length is 16 residues. Trimming stripped 4 bases from V and 8 bases from J, with 20 bases between. The germline CDR1 and CDR2 sequences are MNHEY and SVGAGI.

The V gene is TRBV7-2, the J gene TRBJ1-5, with a possible D match to TRBD1 (5 bases). From germline, CDR1 is SGHTA and CDR2 FQGNSA. Trimming pared 5 bases from V and 2 bases from J, leaving 16 bases between. The CDR3 is made up of 16 amino acids. The CDR3 DNA sequence: TGTGCCAGCAGCCAGCGTGGGGGGACGGGCAATCAGCCCCAGCATTTT. Its translation is CASSQRGGTGNQPQHF.

The V and J genes are TRBV9 and TRBJ1-4; tentative D call: TRBD1 (5 bases). V gave up 4 bases and J gave up 2 bases, with 15 bases separating them. This CDR3 is built from 16 residues. Germline V gene sequence: CDR1 SGDLS, CDR2 YYNGEE. The chain's CDR3 is CASSPGTPYTNEKLFF. CDR3 nucleotides: TGTGCCAGCAGCCCCGGGACTCCCTATACTAATGAAAAACTGTTTTTT.

This sequence joins TRBV4-1 and TRBJ2-1; possibly TRBD2 for D (6 bases). The length of the CDR3 is 13 residues. The ends were cut back, 3 bases at V and 9 bases at J, with 12 bases in the middle. The V gene's germline CDR1 is MGHRA and CDR2 YSYEKL. CDR3 DNA sequence: TGCGCCAGCAGCCAGGGGACTCGCGGTGAGCAGTTCTTC. Translating it yields CASSQGTRGEQFF.

This sequence joins TRBV15 and TRBJ2-4; 10 bases are a match to TRBD1. Germline values: CDR1 LNHNV, CDR2 YYDKDF (reference sequence). This CDR3 is 19 amino acids long. Trimming removed 0 bases from V and 0 bases from J; junction bases left unmatched: 8. The CDR3 bases are TGTGCCACCAGCAGAGACCGGCCGGGACAGGGGTTAGCCAAAAACATTCAGTACTTC. This translates into CATSRDRPGQGLAKNIQYF.

V gene TRBV27 combines with J gene TRBJ2-7; perhaps TRBD2 as D (7 bases). The CDR3 consists of 15 residues. Germline CDR1 and CDR2: MNHEY and SMNVEV (reference sequence). Trimming cost V 0 bases and J 9 bases, with 18 bases left between them. The CDR3 region has the DNA TGTGCCAGCAGTTTATCCCGCGGGGGCGAAAGAATGCAGTACTTC. It yields the protein CASSLSRGGERMQYF.

The chain has TRBV4-1 and TRBJ2-7, with D possibly TRBD1 on 6 matching bases. The V end lost 4 bases, the J end lost 5 bases, and 15 bases lay between the germline ends. CDR3 size: 14 residues. The germline V gene has CDR1 MGHRA and CDR2 YSYEKL. The CDR3 loop reads CASSRDIIRHEQYF. The CDR3, as DNA: TGCGCCAGCAGCCGGGACATCATTCGACACGAGCAGTACTTC.

The chain links TRBV7-8 to TRBJ2-7; possible D gene TRBD1, 5 bases. V gave up 0 bases and J gave up 5 bases, with 8 bases separating them. The CDR3 consists of 13 residues. Germline loops: CDR1 SGHVS, CDR2 FQNEAQ. CDR3 in DNA: TGTGCCAGCAGCTTAGCCAGGGCCCACGAGCAGTACTTC. This gives the protein CASSLARAHEQYF.